The entry that follows covers one TCR beta chain sequence. This clone showed up just once. Its antigen specificity is not known. Base quality data are lacking; no much larger clone is found one base away. As encoded in the germline V gene, CDR1 is MNHEY while CDR2 is SVGAGI. The CDR3 starts with the cysteine, ends with the phenylalanine, and has 15 residues. The CDR3 DNA has 45 bases and is translated from base 1. V is pared back by 6 bases and J by 3 bases, with 14 bases lying between the germline termini. This sample was included in a study of blood T cell repertoires in COVID-19 (dated by TCRdb to the early 2020s). At the level of the whole study: Samples from collaborators originated in the United States, Italy and Spain and spanned both the acute and convalescent phases of COVID-19. The material from the prospective study consisted of cDNA or gDNA derived from T cells, B-cell-depleted T cells, or PBMCs. Deeply sampled blood TCRbeta repertoires from subjects exposed to, actively infected with, or recovered from COVID-19 were included in the dataset. The repertoires were released in a freely available public database meant as a resource for research on the immune response to SARS-CoV-2. The samples were drawn from the first 160 participants of the ongoing ImmuneRACE study and from about 1,200 subjects provided by 6 global collaborators. A de-identified subject ID, COVID-19 status, age in years and sex were almost always included in the sample metadata. Where available, HLA class I and class II types were obtained from metadata supplied by the sample provider rather than from assay-based typing.

Each collaborating institution followed its own protocols to collect whole blood in K2EDTA tubes. For TCRbeta analysis, collaborators shipped samples in one of three forms: frozen whole blood, isolated PBMCs, or DNA extracted from either of those sample types. The full study reports these points: Clinical and demographic metadata were provided uncurated, with the amount varying by source and participant.

TCRbeta CDR3 regions were amplified from genomic DNA by means of the immunoSEQ Assay, a bias-controlled multiplex PCR. On the study's bioinformatics: The number of nucleated cells in each sample was estimated from the amplification of reference gene primers within the assay. To quantify the absolute abundance of each unique TCRbeta CDR3 rearrangement, sequence reads were collapsed and filtered. For each sample, productive Simpson clonality was calculated as the square root of Simpson's diversity index over productive rearrangements. The table comes from immuneACCESS by way of TCRdb, which keeps in-frame sequences with V and J called. Part of the clones is missing from these tables; in studies checked, under half for an unresolved V gene and the rest for unknown reasons. V and J calls and clone size are given by that table; D and trimming were obtained from the DNA. Recorded for this sample are 75,000 to 95,000 clones; around 85% of them occurred a single time. The ten largest clones add up to 15% to 20% of the sample.

The rearrangement combines TRBV6-5 with TRBJ2-2, and possibly TRBD1, on 6 matching bases. This TCR was recovered from a man older than 75 with active or convalescent COVID-19. What was sequenced was peripheral blood. The DNA sequence follows: TGTGCCAGCAGGGCACCCGGACAGCACACCGGGGAGCTGTTTTTT. This yields the protein CASRAPGQHTGELFF.